The 15 T cell receptor beta chains below all came from one sample that was sequenced in a study of T cell repertoires in ileal Crohn's disease. The time point was: neoterminal ileum biopsy at postoperative endoscopy, about 6 months after surgery. Repertoires were generated with immunoSEQ multiplex PCR, while TCRdb's copy carries only in-frame clones and drops some. The table shows approximately 12,000 clones, with around 80% occurring only once. The specimen was ileal tissue. Receptor source: an adult with Crohn's disease.

The chain joins TRBV5-8 to TRBJ2-7, with 15 bases lining up with TRBD2. This CDR3 has 18 residues. From germline, CDR1 is SGHTS and CDR2 YDEGEE. The V gene end was trimmed by 0 bases and the J gene end by 0 bases; junction bases not matched to a gene: 4. CDR3 amino acids: CASSLAWTSGGASYEQYF. DNA for the CDR3: TGTGCCAGCAGCTTGGCCTGGACTAGCGGGGGGGCCTCCTACGAGCAGTACTTC.

The chain carries TRBV9 and TRBJ1-1; perhaps TRBD1 as D (5 bases). The CDR3 sequence is 13 residues long. V was cut by 3 bases and J by 7 bases, with 13 bases left in between. The V gene's germline CDR1 is SGDLS and CDR2 YYNGEE. The CDR3 loop is CASSGPGQGEAFF. In nucleotides, the CDR3 is TGTGCCAGCAGCGGACCAGGCCAGGGTGAAGCTTTCTTT.

The chain carries TRBV5-1 and TRBJ1-1; 7 bases map to TRBD1. The CDR3 runs 14 residues. Germline V CDR1 and CDR2: SGHRS, YFSETQ. The ends lost 3 bases at V and 4 bases at J; junction bases unmatched: 6. As DNA, the CDR3 is TGCGCCAGCAGCTCCCGGACAGGAGGCACTGAAGCTTTCTTT. It codes for CASSSRTGGTEAFF.

The genes are TRBV5-4 and TRBJ2-2; tentatively, D is TRBD2 (6 bases). Germline-derived CDR1 and CDR2 are SGHNT and YYREEE (reference sequence). Trimming removed 1 base from V and 2 bases from J, with 9 bases in between. This CDR3 comprises 15 residues. The CDR3, as DNA: TGTGCCAGCAGCTTGCAACTAGCCAACACCGGGGAGCTGTTTTTT. Its translation is CASSLQLANTGELFF. Full variable domain (remainder filled in from reference TRBV5-4 and TRBJ2-2): ETGVTQSPTHLIKTRGQQVTLRCSSQSGHNTVSWYQQALGQGPQFIFQYYREEENGRGNFPPRFSGLQFPNYSSELNVNALELDDSALYLCASSLQLANTGELFFGEGSRLTVL.

The CDR3 DNA sequence: TGTGCCAGCAGTCCCCTGACAGGGGGCCGGGATACGCAGTATTTT. Its translation: CASSPLTGGRDTQYF. The V gene is TRBV6-4, the J gene TRBJ2-3; the match to TRBD1 covers 10 bases. The V segment lost 5 bases and the J segment 6 bases; nucleotides outside the gene matches: 8. The CDR3 covers 15 residues. Germline V gene sequence: CDR1 MRHNA, CDR2 SNTAGT.

In its sample, this clone was seen a few times. The chain employs TRBV27 and TRBJ1-5; 8 bases are shared with TRBD1. This CDR3 spans 15 amino acids. Looked up from germline, CDR1 is MNHEY and CDR2 is SMNVEV (reference sequence). The V and J ends lost 3 bases and 6 bases, in that order; junction bases with no gene match: 7. The CDR3 DNA is TGTGCCAGCAGTTTGGGGTACCAGGGGGCTCAGCCCCAGCATTTT. It translates to CASSLGYQGAQPQHF.

The chain joins TRBV2 to TRBJ1-1; D may be TRBD1 (6 bases). The germline V gene has CDR1 SNHLY and CDR2 FYNNEI. Between the trimmed V and J ends, which lost 6 bases and 6 bases, there was a span of 17 bases. This CDR3 is built from 14 residues. The CDR3 DNA follows: TGTGCCAGCAGATCAGGGGCTAATAACCCTGAAGCTTTCTTT. Amino acid sequence: CASRSGANNPEAFF.

The V and J genes are TRBV2 and TRBJ2-4, with D perhaps matching TRBD1 (5 bases). The CDR3 is 16 amino acids. Germline V lookup: CDR1 SNHLY, CDR2 FYNNEI. The V and J ends lost 3 bases and 2 bases respectively, with 14 bases between them. CDR3 sequence reads: CASSETSTGSKNIQYF. CDR3 DNA: TGTGCCAGCAGTGAGACCTCTACAGGTTCCAAAAACATTCAGTACTTC.

The rearrangement uses TRBV15 and TRBJ2-1, with TRBD1 matching over 8 bases. The length of the CDR3 is 14 residues. Germline V lookup: CDR1 LNHNV, CDR2 YYDKDF (reference sequence). With V trimmed by 2 bases and J by 8 bases, 5 bases remained unmatched. This CDR3 is CATSRSGQGDEQFF. CDR3 DNA: TGTGCCACCAGCAGAAGTGGACAGGGCGATGAGCAGTTCTTC.

The chain employs TRBV4-2 and TRBJ2-7; 13 bases line up with TRBD2. Germline V gives CDR1 LGHNA, CDR2 YNFKEQ. Germline trimming cut 0 bases from V and 2 bases from J; bases unmatched to any gene: 7. The CDR3 loop spans 18 amino acids. The CDR3 sequence: CASSQDTTSGGSTYEQYF. The CDR3 DNA reads as TGTGCCAGCAGCCAAGATACGACTAGCGGGGGGTCCACCTACGAGCAGTACTTC.

The rearrangement joins TRBV10-3 to TRBJ2-7; D remains ambiguous. Germline CDR1 is ENHRY and CDR2 is SYGVKD. V gave up 10 bases and J gave up 5 bases, with 15 bases separating them. This CDR3 contains 12 residues. CDR3 in DNA: TGTGCCACGACACCCGGCAAGGACGAGCAGTACTTC. Encoded protein: CATTPGKDEQYF.

The J gene is TRBJ2-7, the V gene TRBV19; 7 positions agree with TRBD2. Trimming at V came to 5 bases and at J to 0 bases, leaving 10 bases not matched to a gene. Looked up from germline, CDR1 is LNHDA and CDR2 is SQIVND (reference sequence). The CDR3 consists of 16 residues. CDR3 protein: CASSPSRAGSSYEQYF. The DNA for the CDR3 is TGTGCCAGTAGTCCTTCCCGAGCGGGGAGCTCCTACGAGCAGTACTTC.

The sample holds one count of this clone. The chain joins TRBV6-1 to TRBJ2-1, with 8 bases aligning to TRBD2. Trimming at V came to 7 bases and at J to 5 bases, leaving 4 bases not matched to a gene. The CDR3 contains 13 residues. Germline CDR1 and CDR2: MNHNS and SASEGT. The CDR3 here is CASKRGGNNEQFF. CDR3 coding DNA: TGTGCCAGCAAACGGGGGGGCAACAATGAGCAGTTCTTC.

The rearrangement links TRBV4-2 to TRBJ2-1; 8 positions agree with TRBD2. V shed 2 bases and J 3 bases; nucleotides not matched to a gene: 3. Germline assignment: CDR1 LGHNA and CDR2 YNFKEQ. The CDR3 is 15 amino acids. CDR3 sequence: CASSQTRGDYNEQFF. The CDR3 nucleotides are TGTGCCAGCAGCCAAACGCGGGGGGACTACAATGAGCAGTTCTTC.

Only one count was recorded for this clone. V gene TRBV5-1 combines with J gene TRBJ1-5; TRBD1 matches 7 bases. Trimming at V came to 4 bases and at J to 0 bases, leaving 16 bases not matched to a gene. The CDR3 sequence is 19 residues long. CDR1 and CDR2 (germline): SGHRS, YFSETQ. In DNA, the CDR3 is TGCGCCAGCAGCCCTGGAAATCGGACAGGAATTTATAGCAATCAGCCCCAGCATTTT. It yields the protein CASSPGNRTGIYSNQPQHF.